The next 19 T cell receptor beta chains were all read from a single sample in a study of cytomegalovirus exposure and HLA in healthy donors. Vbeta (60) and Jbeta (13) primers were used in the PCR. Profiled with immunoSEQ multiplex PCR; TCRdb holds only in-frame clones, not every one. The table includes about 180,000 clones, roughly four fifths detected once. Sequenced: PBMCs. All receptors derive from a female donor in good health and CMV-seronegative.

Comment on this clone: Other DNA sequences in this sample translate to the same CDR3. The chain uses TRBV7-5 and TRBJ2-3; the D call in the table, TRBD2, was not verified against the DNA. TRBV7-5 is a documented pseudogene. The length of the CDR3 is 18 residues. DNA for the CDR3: TGTGCCAGAAGCTTAGTAGGTCTACCGGGATCTAGCACAGATACGCAGTATTTT. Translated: CARSLVGLPGSSTDTQYF.

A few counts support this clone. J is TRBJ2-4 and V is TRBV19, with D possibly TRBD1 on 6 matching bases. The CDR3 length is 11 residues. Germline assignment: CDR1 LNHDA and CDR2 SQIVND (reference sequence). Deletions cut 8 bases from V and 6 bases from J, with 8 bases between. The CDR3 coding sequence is TGTGCCAGTGGGGACATAAACATTCAGTACTTC. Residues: CASGDINIQYF.

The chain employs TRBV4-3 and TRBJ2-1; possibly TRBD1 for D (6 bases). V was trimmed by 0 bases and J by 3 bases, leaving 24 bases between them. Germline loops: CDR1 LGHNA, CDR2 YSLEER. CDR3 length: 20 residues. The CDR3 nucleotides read TGCGCCAGCAGCCAAGACCTTCGGCCCGGGACAAATTTTCTCTACAATGAGCAGTTCTTC. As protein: CASSQDLRPGTNFLYNEQFF.

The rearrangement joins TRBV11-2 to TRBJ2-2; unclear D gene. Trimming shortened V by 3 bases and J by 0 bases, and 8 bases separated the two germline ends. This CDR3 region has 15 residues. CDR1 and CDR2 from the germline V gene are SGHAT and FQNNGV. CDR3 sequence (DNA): TGTGCCAGCAGCTTGGCATCATCGAACACCGGGGAGCTGTTTTTT. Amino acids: CASSLASSNTGELFF.

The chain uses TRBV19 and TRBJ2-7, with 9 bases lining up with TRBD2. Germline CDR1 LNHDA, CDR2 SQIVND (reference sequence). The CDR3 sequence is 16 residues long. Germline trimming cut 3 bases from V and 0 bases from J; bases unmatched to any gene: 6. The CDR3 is CASSMLASGISYEQYF. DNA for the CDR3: TGTGCCAGTAGTATGCTAGCTAGCGGGATCTCCTACGAGCAGTACTTC.

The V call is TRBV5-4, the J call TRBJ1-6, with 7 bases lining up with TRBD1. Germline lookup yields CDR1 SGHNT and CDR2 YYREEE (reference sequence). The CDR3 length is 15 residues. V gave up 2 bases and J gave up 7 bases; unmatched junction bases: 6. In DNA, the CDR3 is TGTGCCAGCAGCTTTGGGGACAGACCAAATTCACCCCTCCACTTT. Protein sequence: CASSFGDRPNSPLHF.

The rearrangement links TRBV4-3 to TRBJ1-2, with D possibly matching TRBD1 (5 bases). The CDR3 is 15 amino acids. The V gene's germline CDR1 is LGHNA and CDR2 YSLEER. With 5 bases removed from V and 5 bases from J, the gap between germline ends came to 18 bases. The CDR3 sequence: CASSTTGPGLYGYTF. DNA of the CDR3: TGCGCCAGCAGCACCACAGGCCCGGGCCTTTATGGCTACACCTTC.

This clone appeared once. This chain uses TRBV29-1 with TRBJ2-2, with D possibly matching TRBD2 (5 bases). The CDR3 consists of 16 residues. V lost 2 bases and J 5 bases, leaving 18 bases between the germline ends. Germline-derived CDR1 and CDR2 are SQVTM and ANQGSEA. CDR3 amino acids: CSVEISGRQLTGELFF. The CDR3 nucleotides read TGCAGCGTTGAAATATCGGGGAGACAACTGACCGGGGAGCTGTTTTTT.

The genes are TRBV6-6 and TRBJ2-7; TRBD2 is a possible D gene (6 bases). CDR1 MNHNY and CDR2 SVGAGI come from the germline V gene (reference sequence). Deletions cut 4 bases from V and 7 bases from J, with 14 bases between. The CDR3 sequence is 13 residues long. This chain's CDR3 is CASSSSGTWEQYF. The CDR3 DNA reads TGTGCCAGCAGTTCATCCGGGACTTGGGAGCAGTACTTC.

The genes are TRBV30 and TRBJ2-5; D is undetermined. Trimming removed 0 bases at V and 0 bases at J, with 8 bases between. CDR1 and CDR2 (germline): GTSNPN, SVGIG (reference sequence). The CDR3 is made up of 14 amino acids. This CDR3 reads CAWSVSLNQETQYF. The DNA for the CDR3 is TGTGCCTGGAGTGTATCCCTAAACCAAGAGACCCAGTACTTC.

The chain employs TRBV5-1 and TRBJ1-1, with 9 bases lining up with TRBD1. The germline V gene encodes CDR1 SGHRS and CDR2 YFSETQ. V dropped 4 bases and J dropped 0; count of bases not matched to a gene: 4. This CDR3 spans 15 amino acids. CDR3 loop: CASSLRTGVNTEAFF. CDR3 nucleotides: TGCGCCAGCAGCCTAAGGACAGGGGTGAACACTGAAGCTTTCTTT.

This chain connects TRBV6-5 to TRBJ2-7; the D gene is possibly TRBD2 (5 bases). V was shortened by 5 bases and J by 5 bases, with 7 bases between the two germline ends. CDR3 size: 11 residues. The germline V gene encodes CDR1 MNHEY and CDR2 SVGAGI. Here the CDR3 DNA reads TGTGCCAGCAGTCCCGGGGACGAGCAGTACTTC. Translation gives CASSPGDEQYF.

The CDR3 DNA reads TGTGCCAGCAGCCAAGGGGGGACTCCCGCCAAAAACATTCAGTACTTC. Translating it yields CASSQGGTPAKNIQYF. The J gene is TRBJ2-4, the V gene TRBV4-2, with a weak D call TRBD2 (6 bases). The CDR3 has 16 residues. Germline loops: CDR1 LGHNA, CDR2 YNFKEQ. Trimming left V 1 base short and J 1 base short, with 11 bases between.

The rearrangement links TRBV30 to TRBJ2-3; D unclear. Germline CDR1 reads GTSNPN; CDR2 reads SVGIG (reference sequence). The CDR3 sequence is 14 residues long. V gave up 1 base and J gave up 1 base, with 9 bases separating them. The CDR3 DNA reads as TGTGCCTGGAGTGGTCCCCGGGGCACAGATACGCAGTATTTT. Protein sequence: CAWSGPRGTDTQYF. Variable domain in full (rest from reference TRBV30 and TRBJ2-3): SQTIHQWPATLVQPVGSPLSLECTVEGTSNPNLYWYRQAAGRGLQLLFYSVGIGQISSEVPQNLSASRPQDRQFILSSKKLLLSDSGFYLCAWSGPRGTDTQYFGPGTRLTVL.

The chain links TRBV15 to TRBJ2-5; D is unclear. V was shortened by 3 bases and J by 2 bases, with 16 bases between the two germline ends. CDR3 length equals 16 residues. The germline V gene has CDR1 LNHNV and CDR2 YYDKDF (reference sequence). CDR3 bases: TGTGCCACCAGCAGTCCCTTTCTTCGTTCTCAAGAGACCCAGTACTTC. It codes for CATSSPFLRSQETQYF.

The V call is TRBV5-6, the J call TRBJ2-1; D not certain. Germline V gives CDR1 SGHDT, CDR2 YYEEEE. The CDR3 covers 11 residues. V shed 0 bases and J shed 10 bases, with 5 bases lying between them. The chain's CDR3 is CASSLAGEQFF. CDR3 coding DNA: TGTGCCAGCAGCTTGGCCGGGGAGCAGTTCTTC.

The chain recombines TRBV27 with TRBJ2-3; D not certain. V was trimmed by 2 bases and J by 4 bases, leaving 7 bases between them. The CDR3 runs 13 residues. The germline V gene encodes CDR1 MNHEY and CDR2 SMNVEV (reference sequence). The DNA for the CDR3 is TGTGCCAGCAGTTTACGCAGCGCAGATACGCAGTATTTT. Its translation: CASSLRSADTQYF.

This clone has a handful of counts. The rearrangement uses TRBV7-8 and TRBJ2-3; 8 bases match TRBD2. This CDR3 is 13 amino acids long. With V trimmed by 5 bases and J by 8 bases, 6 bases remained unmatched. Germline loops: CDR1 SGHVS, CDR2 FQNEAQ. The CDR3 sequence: CASSPREGGTQYF. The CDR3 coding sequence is TGTGCCAGCAGCCCCCGGGAGGGAGGTACGCAGTATTTT.

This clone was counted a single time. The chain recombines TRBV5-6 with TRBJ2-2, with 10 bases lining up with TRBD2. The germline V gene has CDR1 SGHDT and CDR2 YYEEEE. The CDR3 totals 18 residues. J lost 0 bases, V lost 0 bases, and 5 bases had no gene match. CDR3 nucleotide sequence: TGTGCCAGCAGCTTGGTTCTAGCGGGGGACGCGAACACCGGGGAGCTGTTTTTT. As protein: CASSLVLAGDANTGELFF.